These T cell receptor delta chains were read from a single sample in a study of gamma delta lymphoproliferative disorders and STAT genes. TCRdb re-called the multiplex PCR reads using CATT. The sample shows about 1,500 delta-chain clones, under 2% of them seen only once. Material: blood. These receptor sequences come from a human donor in good health. Both conserved end residues are part of each CDR3. The order of the fields is J gene, D gene, clone size, V gene, CDR3 protein, CDR3 DNA. The D gene is left open where the match is weak. The size field is filled for only some rows; it gives once, few, many or a size class.

J: TRDJ1; D: TRDD3; size: large; V: TRDV1; CDR3: CALGEPYTGGYNTDKLIF; DNA: TGTGCTCTTGGGGAACCTTACACTGGGGGATATAACACCGATAAACTCATCTTT
J: TRDJ3; D: TRDD3; size: few; V: TRDV2; CDR3: CACDSPHTGGPSWDTRQMFF; DNA: TGTGCCTGTGACTCCCCCCATACTGGGGGGCCATCCTGGGACACCCGACAGATGTTTTTC
J: TRDJ1; D: TRDD3; size: few; V: TRDV2; CDR3: CACDRIPCTGAGYTDKLIF; DNA: TGTGCCTGTGACCGGATTCCTTGTACTGGGGCCGGGTACACCGATAAACTCATCTTT
J: TRDJ1; D: TRDD3; size: -; V: TRDV2; CDR3: CACDKIPLGDRKPTDKLIF; DNA: TGTGCCTGTGACAAAATTCCCTTGGGGGATCGAAAACCCACCGATAAACTCATCTTT
J: TRDJ1; D: TRDD3; size: medium-sized; V: TRDV3; CDR3: CAFPSLRERLANSDTGGYLVSTDKLIF; DNA: TGTGCCTTCCCTAGCTTGCGGGAGAGGCTGGCTAATTCGGATACTGGGGGATACTTGGTTTCCACCGATAAACTCATCTTT
J: TRDJ1; D: -; size: hyperexpanded; V: TRDV1; CDR3: CALGERSMRSGTDKLIF; DNA: TGTGCTCTTGGGGAACGGTCGATGAGGTCCGGCACCGATAAACTCATCTTT
J: TRDJ1; D: -; size: -; V: TRDV2; CDR3: CACDPAGRAGGETDKLIF; DNA: TGTGCCTGTGACCCCGCAGGTCGTGCTGGTGGAGAGACCGATAAACTCATCTTT
J: TRDJ3; D: TRDD3; size: large; V: TRDV2; CDR3: CACDIFWGRSSWDTRQMFF; DNA: TGTGCCTGTGACATTTTCTGGGGGAGGAGCTCCTGGGACACCCGACAGATGTTTTTC
J: TRDJ1; D: TRDD3; size: -; V: TRDV2; CDR3: CACDPVLGDIVADKLIF; DNA: TGTGCCTGTGACCCCGTACTGGGGGATATAGTTGCCGATAAACTCATCTTT
J: TRDJ1; D: TRDD3; size: -; V: TRDV2; CDR3: CACDTVKRVLGDTTDKLIF; DNA: TGTGCCTGTGACACCGTGAAGAGAGTACTGGGGGATACAACCGATAAACTCATCTTT
J: TRDJ1; D: TRDD3; size: -; V: TRDV3; CDR3: CAFSSPSYKDVGDGGYGPRLIF; DNA: TGTGCCTTTAGCTCCCCCTCCTACAAGGACGTGGGAGACGGGGGATATGGCCCCAGGCTCATCTTT
J: TRDJ3; D: TRDD3; size: few; V: TRDV2; CDR3: CACDTVALGDTPSWDTRQMFF; DNA: TGTGCCTGTGACACCGTGGCACTGGGGGATACTCCATCCTGGGACACCCGACAGATGTTTTTC
J: TRDJ1; D: TRDD3; size: large; V: TRDV1; CDR3: CALGKPFRYWGIRGITDKLIF; DNA: TGTGCTCTTGGGAAACCCTTCCGCTACTGGGGGATACGGGGGATCACCGATAAACTCATCTTT
J: TRDJ1; D: TRDD3; size: large; V: TRDV2; CDR3: CACDTVLSTGGPRYTDKLIF; DNA: TGTGCCTGTGACACCGTCCTCAGTACTGGGGGTCCTAGGTACACCGATAAACTCATCTTT
J: TRDJ1; D: TRDD3; size: few; V: TRDV1; CDR3: CALECHWGLPDKLIF; DNA: TGTGCTCTTGAATGTCACTGGGGATTGCCCGATAAACTCATCTTT
J: TRDJ1; D: TRDD3; size: -; V: TRDV3; CDR3: CAFSPSWGIYSDKLIF; DNA: TGTGCCTTTAGTCCTAGCTGGGGGATATACTCCGATAAACTCATCTTT
J: TRDJ1; D: TRDD3; size: hyperexpanded; V: TRDV2; CDR3: CACDTAWGIYTDKLIF; DNA: TGTGCCTGTGACACCGCCTGGGGGATTTACACCGATAAACTCATCTTT
J: TRDJ1; D: TRDD3; size: few; V: TRDV2; CDR3: CACDTVGDTLRGSDKLIF; DNA: TGTGCCTGTGACACCGTGGGGGATACGTTAAGAGGGTCGGATAAACTCATCTTT
J: TRDJ3; D: -; size: large; V: TRDV2; CDR3: CACDTLIGSSWDTRQMFF; DNA: TGTGCCTGTGACACCCTTATTGGTAGCTCCTGGGACACCCGACAGATGTTTTTC
J: TRDJ1; D: TRDD3; size: few; V: TRDV2; CDR3: CACDTPRRTGDTCNTDKLIF; DNA: TGTGCCTGTGACACTCCCCGTCGTACGGGGGATACATGTAACACCGATAAACTCATCTTT
J: TRDJ1; D: TRDD3; size: -; V: TRDV2; CDR3: CACLLGDTLRGSDKLIF; DNA: TGTGCCTGTTTACTGGGGGATACGTTAAGAGGGTCGGATAAACTCATCTTT
J: TRDJ1; D: TRDD3; size: few; V: TRDV2; CDR3: CACDTVALGDGTDKLIF; DNA: TGTGCCTGTGACACCGTGGCACTGGGGGATGGCACCGATAAACTCATCTTT
J: TRDJ1; D: TRDD3; size: few; V: TRDV1; CDR3: CALGLGIGWQYFVLGDIVADKLIF; DNA: TGTGCTCTTGGCCTAGGGATCGGTTGGCAATACTTTGTACTGGGGGATATAGTTGCCGATAAACTCATCTTT
J: TRDJ1; D: TRDD3; size: large; V: TRDV2; CDR3: CACDTDNFSGDFDFTGAGYTDKLIF; DNA: TGTGCCTGTGACACTGACAACTTTTCGGGTGACTTCGACTTTACTGGGGCCGGGTACACCGATAAACTCATCTTT
J: TRDJ1; D: TRDD3; size: few; V: TRDV2; CDR3: CACDTARLGDTTDKLIF; DNA: TGTGCCTGTGACACGGCAAGACTGGGGGATACAACCGATAAACTCATCTTT
J: TRDJ2; D: -; size: few; V: TRAV14/DV4; CDR3: CAIDSSGNTPLIF; DNA: TGTGCAATTGATTCTTCAGGAAACACACCTCTTATCTTT
J: TRDJ3; D: TRDD3; size: few; V: TRDV2; CDR3: CACDTAQLGENSSWDTRQMFF; DNA: TGTGCCTGTGACACCGCGCAGCTGGGGGAAAACAGCTCCTGGGACACCCGACAGATGTTTTTC
J: TRDJ1; D: TRDD3; size: -; V: TRDV1; CDR3: CALGERPRGIGTDKLIF; DNA: TGTGCTCTTGGGGAACGCCCACGGGGGATAGGTACCGATAAACTCATCTTT
J: TRDJ2; D: TRDD3; size: large; V: TRDV1; CDR3: CALGEPAPLWGIPWRPKVDRAAQLFF; DNA: TGTGCTCTTGGGGAACCCGCGCCCCTCTGGGGGATACCATGGAGACCTAAGGTAGACAGGGCAGCACAACTCTTCTTT
J: TRDJ1; D: TRDD3; size: few; V: TRDV2; CDR3: CACDTVKRVLGDRADKLIF; DNA: TGTGCCTGTGACACCGTGAAGAGAGTACTGGGGGATAGGGCCGATAAACTCATCTTT
J: TRDJ1; D: TRDD3; size: -; V: TRDV1; CDR3: CALGTRLLILGDRALIF; DNA: TGTGCTCTTGGGACTCGCTTGCTTATACTGGGGGATAGGGCACTCATCTTT
J: TRDJ1; D: -; size: large; V: TRDV2; CDR3: CACDSLGDRADKLIF; DNA: TGTGCCTGTGACTCTCTCGGGGATCGGGCCGATAAACTCATCTTT
J: TRDJ3; D: TRDD3; size: -; V: TRDV2; CDR3: CACELRTGGFGRSWDTRQMFF; DNA: TGTGCCTGTGAACTCCGTACTGGGGGATTCGGGAGATCCTGGGACACCCGACAGATGTTTTTC
J: TRDJ1; D: -; size: -; V: TRDV2; CDR3: CACDTIGNMGGVPTDKLIF; DNA: TGTGCCTGTGACACGATCGGAAACATGGGGGGGGTGCCCACCGATAAACTCATCTTT
J: TRDJ1; D: TRDD3; size: medium-sized; V: TRDV1; CDR3: CALGRILRVWGISYGLVGSQGGDTDKLIF; DNA: TGTGCTCTTGGTCGTATCCTACGAGTGTGGGGGATATCTTACGGTCTTGTTGGTAGCCAGGGGGGGGACACCGATAAACTCATCTTT
J: TRDJ1; D: TRDD3; size: -; V: TRDV3; CDR3: CAGWGIRNYTDKLIF; DNA: TGTGCAGGGTGGGGGATACGCAACTACACCGATAAACTCATCTTT
J: TRDJ1; D: TRDD3; size: -; V: TRDV2; CDR3: CACDRALLLGETLYTDKLIF; DNA: TGTGCCTGTGACCGCGCCCTTTTACTGGGGGAAACTCTTTACACCGATAAACTCATCTTT
J: TRDJ1; D: TRDD3; size: hyperexpanded; V: TRDV2; CDR3: CACDTVLGDTRITDKLIF; DNA: TGTGCCTGTGACACAGTACTGGGGGATACGCGGATCACCGATAAACTCATCTTT
J: TRDJ1; D: TRDD3; size: few; V: TRDV2; CDR3: CACDTRGAITGGARPPNTDKLIF; DNA: TGTGCCTGTGACACACGTGGGGCAATTACTGGGGGAGCCAGGCCCCCAAACACCGATAAACTCATCTTT
J: TRDJ3; D: TRDD3; size: -; V: TRDV2; CDR3: CACDTAQLGGNSSWDTRQMFF; DNA: TGTGCCTGTGACACCGCGCAGCTGGGGGGAAACAGCTCCTGGGACACCCGACAGATGTTTTTC
J: TRDJ1; D: -; size: large; V: TRDV1; CDR3: CALGGTLMVLRRWGLGSDKLIF; DNA: TGTGCTCTTGGGGGGACCCTGATGGTCCTCCGACGGTGGGGCTTAGGGTCCGATAAACTCATCTTT
J: TRDJ1; D: TRDD3; size: large; V: TRDV1; CDR3: CALGEPSYVRKWGIRGSYTDKLIF; DNA: TGTGCTCTTGGGGAACCTTCCTACGTTCGGAAATGGGGGATACGCGGATCGTACACCGATAAACTCATCTTT
J: TRDJ1; D: TRDD3; size: large; V: TRDV1; CDR3: CALGELFEIAYWGIRGYTDKLIF; DNA: TGTGCTCTTGGGGAACTATTCGAGATCGCGTACTGGGGGATTAGAGGGTACACCGATAAACTCATCTTT
J: TRDJ1; D: TRDD3; size: large; V: TRDV1; CDR3: CALGEPPYVIFLTGGTRDLHTDKLIF; DNA: TGTGCTCTTGGGGAACCTCCCTACGTCATCTTTCTTACTGGGGGAACCAGGGATCTTCACACCGATAAACTCATCTTT
J: TRDJ1; D: TRDD3; size: few; V: TRDV2; CDR3: CACDTGGRYWGIRLKLIF; DNA: TGTGCCTGTGACACCGGCGGTAGGTACTGGGGGATACGCTTGAAACTCATCTTT
J: TRDJ1; D: TRDD3; size: -; V: TRDV2; CDR3: CACDTVGLGENGADKLIF; DNA: TGTGCCTGTGACACCGTAGGGCTGGGGGAAAACGGGGCCGATAAACTCATCTTT
J: TRDJ1; D: TRDD3; size: -; V: TRDV2; CDR3: CACDNHLLGIQGLIF; DNA: TGTGCCTGTGACAATCATTTACTGGGGATACAGGGACTCATCTTT
J: TRDJ1; D: -; size: -; V: TRDV2; CDR3: CSGDPQGQLIF; DNA: TGCTCTGGGGACCCTCAGGGCCAACTCATCTTT
J: TRDJ2; D: TRDD3; size: large; V: TRDV2; CDR3: CACDTVGDTPNAQLFF; DNA: TGTGCCTGTGACACCGTGGGGGATACGCCGAATGCACAACTCTTCTTT
J: TRDJ1; D: -; size: large; V: TRDV1; CDR3: CALGEPGLPSTGGHGTDKLIF; DNA: TGTGCTCTTGGGGAACCCGGCCTTCCTAGTACTGGGGGGCACGGCACCGATAAACTCATCTTT
J: TRDJ1; D: TRDD2; size: few; V: TRDV1; CDR3: CALGEPIAFLALWGSHTDKLIF; DNA: TGTGCTCTTGGGGAACCGATAGCCTTCCTAGCCCTCTGGGGCAGTCACACCGATAAACTCATCTTT
J: TRDJ1; D: TRDD3; size: -; V: TRDV2; CDR3: CACDNLLLGDIVADKLIF; DNA: TGTGCCTGTGACAACTTATTACTGGGGGATATAGTTGCCGATAAACTCATCTTT
J: TRDJ1; D: TRDD3; size: hyperexpanded; V: TRDV2; CDR3: CACDTVGENTDKLIF; DNA: TGTGCCTGTGACACCGTGGGGGAAAACACCGATAAACTCATCTTT
J: TRDJ1; D: TRDD3; size: -; V: TRDV2; CDR3: CACDTLGETLYTDKLIF; DNA: TGTGCCTGTGACACCCTGGGGGAAACTCTTTACACCGATAAACTCATCTTT
J: TRDJ1; D: TRDD3; size: hyperexpanded; V: TRDV1; CDR3: CALGLGIGWQYFVLGDTGTDKLIF; DNA: TGTGCTCTTGGCCTAGGGATCGGTTGGCAATACTTTGTACTGGGGGATACGGGCACCGATAAACTCATCTTT
J: TRDJ1; D: -; size: -; V: TRDV1; CDR3: CALGERISRARITYTDKLIF; DNA: TGTGCTCTTGGGGAGCGAATTAGTAGGGCTAGGATTACGTACACCGATAAACTCATCTTT
J: TRDJ1; D: TRDD3; size: -; V: TRDV1; CDR3: CALGDRPIPNTGDSEVKLIF; DNA: TGTGCTCTTGGGGATCGACCTATTCCAAATACTGGGGATAGTGAAGTTAAACTCATCTTT
J: TRDJ1; D: TRDD3; size: few; V: TRDV2; CDR3: CACDTVSWGIQGLIF; DNA: TGTGCCTGTGACACCGTTAGCTGGGGGATACAGGGACTCATCTTT